The 8 T cell receptor beta chains reported below all come from one sample, sequenced in a study of T cell changes during pregnancy in multiple sclerosis. Produced via immunoSEQ multiplex PCR; TCRdb's table is partial and in-frame only. The profile shows 40,000 to 50,000 clones, more than 90% of them singletons. The sequences come from CD8+ T cells from peripheral blood mononuclear cells, collected in the third trimester of pregnancy. The receptors shown here come from a female donor with multiple sclerosis, enrolled in a pregnancy study.

The V call is TRBV7-9, the J call TRBJ1-2, with 7 nucleotides matching TRBD1. CDR1 and CDR2 from the germline V gene are SEHNR and FQNEAQ (reference sequence). V shed 7 bases, J shed 3 bases, and the junction held 2 bases outside the gene matches. The CDR3 runs to 12 residues. In DNA, the CDR3 is TGTGCCAGCACGGGGACAGACTATGGCTACACCTTC. Translation: CASTGTDYGYTF.

The chain joins TRBV27 to TRBJ1-1; D not resolved. Trimming cost V 2 bases and J 2 bases, with 6 bases left between them. The CDR3 runs to 13 residues. Germline loops: CDR1 MNHEY, CDR2 SMNVEV (reference sequence). This CDR3 reads CASSLEGNTEAFF. CDR3 DNA: TGTGCCAGCAGTTTAGAGGGAAACACTGAAGCTTTCTTT.

The chain uses TRBV5-6 and TRBJ2-1; TRBD2 agrees at 9 bases. Germline loops: CDR1 SGHDT, CDR2 YYEEEE. V gave up 4 bases and J gave up 5 bases; unmatched junction bases: 13. The CDR3 is made up of 17 amino acids. The CDR3 DNA sequence: TGTGCCAGCAGCCCTAATATGGTAGCGGGAGAAGACAATGAGCAGTTCTTC. Translated: CASSPNMVAGEDNEQFF.

The chain joins TRBV21-1 to TRBJ2-7; the table's D call TRBD2 went unverified against the DNA. TRBV21-1 is a pseudogene segment. CDR3 length: 13 residues. Written as DNA, the CDR3 is TGTGCCAGCACCTCGACTAGCGGGGGGGCGGTAGCCTTC. This translates into CASTSTSGGAVAF.

This sequence joins TRBV6-1 and TRBJ2-3, with 9 bases that match TRBD1. Germline V CDR1 and CDR2: MNHNS, SASEGT. With V trimmed by 6 bases and J by 0 bases, 4 bases remained unmatched. The CDR3 spans 15 residues. CDR3 coding DNA: TGTGCCAGCAGCTATGGGACAGGGAGCACAGATACGCAGTATTTT. This gives the protein CASSYGTGSTDTQYF.

This clone came up a few times. The V gene is TRBV2, the J gene TRBJ1-1; 9 nucleotides match TRBD1. Trimming took 8 bases from V and 5 from J; bases not matched to a gene: 6. This CDR3 contains 13 residues. Germline assignment: CDR1 SNHLY and CDR2 FYNNEI. The CDR3 loop is CASPYRGQTEAFF. In DNA form, the CDR3 reads TGTGCCAGCCCCTACAGGGGGCAAACTGAAGCTTTCTTT.

The rearrangement uses TRBV10-3 and TRBJ1-1; D is ambiguous. The CDR3 spans 15 residues. CDR1 ENHRY and CDR2 SYGVKD come from the germline V gene. Trimming shortened V by 2 bases and J by 1 base, and 11 bases separated the two germline ends. The CDR3: CAISELRYGNTEAFF. CDR3 nucleotide sequence: TGTGCCATCAGTGAGCTACGGTACGGGAACACTGAAGCTTTCTTT.

This rearrangement joins TRBV7-9 to TRBJ1-1, with unresolved D. The germline V gene has CDR1 SEHNR and CDR2 FQNEAQ (reference sequence). The V gene lost 4 bases and the J gene lost 3 bases, with 12 bases spanning the gap. CDR3 length: 14 amino acids. The CDR3 protein is CASSSTLQDTEAFF. As DNA, the CDR3 is TGTGCCAGCAGCTCGACCCTCCAGGACACTGAAGCTTTCTTT.